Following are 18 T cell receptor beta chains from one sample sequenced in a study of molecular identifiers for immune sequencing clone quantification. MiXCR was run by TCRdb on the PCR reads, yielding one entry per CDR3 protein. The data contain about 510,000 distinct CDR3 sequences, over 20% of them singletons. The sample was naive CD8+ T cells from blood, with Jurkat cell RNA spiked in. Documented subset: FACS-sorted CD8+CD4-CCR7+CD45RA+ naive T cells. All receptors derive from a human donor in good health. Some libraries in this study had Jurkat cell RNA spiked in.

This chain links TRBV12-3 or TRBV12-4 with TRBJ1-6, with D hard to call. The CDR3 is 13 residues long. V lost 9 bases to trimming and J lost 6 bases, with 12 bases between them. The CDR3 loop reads CASTEAPNSPLHF. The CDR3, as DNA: TGTGCCAGTACGGAGGCACCTAATTCACCCCTCCACTTT.

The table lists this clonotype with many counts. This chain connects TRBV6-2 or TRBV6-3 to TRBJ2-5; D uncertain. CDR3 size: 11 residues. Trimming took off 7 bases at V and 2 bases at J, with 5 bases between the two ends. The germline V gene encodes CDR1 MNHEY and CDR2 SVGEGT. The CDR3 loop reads CASTSQETQYF. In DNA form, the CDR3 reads TGTGCCAGCACTAGTCAAGAGACCCAGTACTTC.

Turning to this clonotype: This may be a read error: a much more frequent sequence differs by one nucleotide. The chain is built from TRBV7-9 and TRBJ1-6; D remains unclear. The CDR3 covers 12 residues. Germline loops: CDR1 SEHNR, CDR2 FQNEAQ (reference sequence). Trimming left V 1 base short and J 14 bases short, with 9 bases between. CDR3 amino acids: CASSLEPGALHF. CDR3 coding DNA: TGTGCCAGCAGCTTAGAACCTGGAGCCCTCCACTTT.

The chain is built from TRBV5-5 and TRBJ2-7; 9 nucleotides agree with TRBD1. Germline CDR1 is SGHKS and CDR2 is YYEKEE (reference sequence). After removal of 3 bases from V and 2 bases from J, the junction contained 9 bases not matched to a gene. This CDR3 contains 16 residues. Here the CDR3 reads CASSWGQGNLAYEQYF. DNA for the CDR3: TGTGCCAGCAGCTGGGGACAGGGAAATCTCGCCTACGAGCAGTACTTC.

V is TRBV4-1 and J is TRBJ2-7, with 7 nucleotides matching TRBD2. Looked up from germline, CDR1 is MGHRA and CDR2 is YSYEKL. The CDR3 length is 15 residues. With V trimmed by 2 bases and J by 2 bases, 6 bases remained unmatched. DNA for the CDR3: TGCGCCAGCAGCCAAACTGGGGGGGGAACCTACGAGCAGTACTTC. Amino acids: CASSQTGGGTYEQYF.

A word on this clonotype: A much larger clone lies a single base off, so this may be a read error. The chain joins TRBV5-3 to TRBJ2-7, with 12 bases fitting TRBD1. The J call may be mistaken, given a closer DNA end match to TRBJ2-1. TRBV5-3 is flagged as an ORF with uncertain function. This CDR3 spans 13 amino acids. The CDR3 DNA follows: TGTGCCAGCTCGGGACAGGGGGCGCCCGAGCAGTTCTTC. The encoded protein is CASSGQGAPEQFF.

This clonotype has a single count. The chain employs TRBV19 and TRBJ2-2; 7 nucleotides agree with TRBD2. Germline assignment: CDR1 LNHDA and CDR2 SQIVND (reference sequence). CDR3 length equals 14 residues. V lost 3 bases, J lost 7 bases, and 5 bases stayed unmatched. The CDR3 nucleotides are TGTGCCAGTAGTATTTGGCGGGAGCTCGGGGAGCTGTTTTTT. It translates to CASSIWRELGELFF.

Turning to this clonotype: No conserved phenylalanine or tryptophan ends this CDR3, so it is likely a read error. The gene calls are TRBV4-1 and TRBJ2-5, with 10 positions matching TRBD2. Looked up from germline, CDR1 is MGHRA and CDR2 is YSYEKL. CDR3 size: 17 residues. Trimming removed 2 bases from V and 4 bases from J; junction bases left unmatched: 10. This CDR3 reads CASSQLAGGRDLETQYL. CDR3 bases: TGCGCCAGCAGCCAATTAGCGGGGGGCCGCGATTTAGAGACCCAGTACCTC.

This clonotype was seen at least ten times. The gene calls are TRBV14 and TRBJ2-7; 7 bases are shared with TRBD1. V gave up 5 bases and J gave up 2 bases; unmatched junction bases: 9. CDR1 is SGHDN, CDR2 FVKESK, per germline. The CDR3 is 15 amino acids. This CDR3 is CASSYSGTVTYEQYF. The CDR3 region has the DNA TGTGCCAGCAGCTACTCCGGGACAGTAACCTACGAGCAGTACTTC.

The CDR3 sequence: CASSKGQGVPEAFF. CDR3 coding DNA: TGCGCCAGCAGCAAAGGACAGGGGGTCCCTGAAGCTTTCTTT. This chain links TRBV4-1 with TRBJ1-1; 10 bases line up with TRBD1. Germline lookup yields CDR1 MGHRA and CDR2 YSYEKL. V was clipped by 5 bases and J by 6 bases; unmatched bases: 6. This CDR3 comprises 14 residues.

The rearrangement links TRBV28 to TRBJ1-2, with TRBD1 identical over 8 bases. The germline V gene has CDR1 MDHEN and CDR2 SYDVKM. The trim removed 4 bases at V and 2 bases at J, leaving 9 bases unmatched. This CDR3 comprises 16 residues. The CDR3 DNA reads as TGTGCCAGCAGTTCCCTTCCCAGGACAGGGAACTATGGCTACACCTTC. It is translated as CASSSLPRTGNYGYTF.

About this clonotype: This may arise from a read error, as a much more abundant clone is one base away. The CDR3 is CSARDLGGYGNTTYF. In DNA, the CDR3 is TGCAGTGCTAGAGATCTAGGGGGCTATGGAAACACCACATATTTT. This chain links TRBV20-1 with TRBJ1-3, with 7 bases lining up with TRBD1. From germline, CDR1 is DFQATT and CDR2 SNEGSKA (reference sequence). This CDR3 comprises 15 residues.

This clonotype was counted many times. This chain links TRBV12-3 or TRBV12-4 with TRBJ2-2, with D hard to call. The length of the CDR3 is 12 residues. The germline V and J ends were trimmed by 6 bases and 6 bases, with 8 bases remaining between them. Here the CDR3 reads CASRYSAGELFF. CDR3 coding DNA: TGTGCCAGCAGGTACAGTGCCGGGGAGCTGTTTTTT.

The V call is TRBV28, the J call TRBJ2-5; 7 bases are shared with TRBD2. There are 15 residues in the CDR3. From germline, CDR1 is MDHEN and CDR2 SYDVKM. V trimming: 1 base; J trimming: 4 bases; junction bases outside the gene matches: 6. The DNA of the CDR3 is TGTGCCAGCAGTTTATACCGGGAGGCCCCAGAGACCCAGTACTTC. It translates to CASSLYREAPETQYF.

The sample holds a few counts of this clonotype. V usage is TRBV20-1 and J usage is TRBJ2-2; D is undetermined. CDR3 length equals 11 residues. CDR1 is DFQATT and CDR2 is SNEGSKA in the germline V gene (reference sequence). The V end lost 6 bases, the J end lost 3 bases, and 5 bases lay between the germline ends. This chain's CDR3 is CSAHYTGELFF. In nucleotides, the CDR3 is TGCAGTGCCCATTACACCGGGGAGCTGTTTTTT.

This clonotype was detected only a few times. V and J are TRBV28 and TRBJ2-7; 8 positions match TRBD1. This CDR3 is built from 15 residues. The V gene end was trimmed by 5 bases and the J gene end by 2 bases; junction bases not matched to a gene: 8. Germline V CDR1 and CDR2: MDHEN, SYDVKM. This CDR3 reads CASSTQDREAYEQYF. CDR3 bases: TGTGCCAGCAGTACTCAGGACAGGGAAGCCTACGAGCAGTACTTC.

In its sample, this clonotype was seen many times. The CDR3 nucleotides read TGCAGTGCTAACAGGGGGGGCACTGAAGCTTTCTTT. It yields the protein CSANRGGTEAFF. This chain joins TRBV20-1 and TRBJ1-1, with 8 bases aligning to TRBD1. The germline V gene encodes CDR1 DFQATT and CDR2 SNEGSKA (reference sequence). The CDR3 spans 12 residues. The V and J ends lost 4 bases and 4 bases, in that order; junction bases with no gene match: 2.

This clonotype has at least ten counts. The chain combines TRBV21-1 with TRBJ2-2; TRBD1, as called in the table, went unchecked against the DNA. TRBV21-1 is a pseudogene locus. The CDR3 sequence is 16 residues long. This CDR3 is CASSKPHPRGTGELFF. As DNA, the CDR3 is TGTGCCAGCAGCAAGCCCCACCCCCGAGGCACCGGGGAGCTGTTTTTT.